The TCR beta chain described here comes from a study of cytotoxic CD8 clonotypes in ibrutinib-treated CLL. Whole-study context: Of the patients, about a dozen were relapsed/refractory, about 15 treatment-naive and roughly 17 IGHV unmutated. Findings and limits, study-wide: Before falling back toward baseline at progression, clonality had risen at the time of ibrutinib response. Sustained-remission and progressing patients had unequal sampling times. Private clonotypes, not public ones, expanded at ibrutinib response.

CDR1 is SGHTA, CDR2 FQGNSA, per germline. V was trimmed by 2 bases and J by 2 bases, leaving 11 bases between them. The CDR3 is made up of 15 amino acids. The repertoire was sequenced with immunoSEQ multiplex PCR; TCRdb's copy has only in-frame clones and lacks some. This sample has a few hundred thousand clones; 60% to 75% occur once, and the top ten carry approximately 15%. Turning to this clone: Its antigen is undetermined.

This receptor was taken from a human donor with chronic lymphocytic leukemia. The V gene is TRBV7-2, the J gene TRBJ2-3; the D is unclear. This specimen was PBMCs, taken after 24 months of ibrutinib treatment. CDR3 nucleotide sequence: TGTGCCAGCAGCTTACACGGGCTCTACACAGATACGCAGTATTTT. As protein: CASSLHGLYTDTQYF.